This entry lists 27 T cell receptor beta chains sequenced from one sample in a study. TCRdb used MiXCR to reprocess the 5' RACE reads, holding one entry per CDR3 protein. The sample holds approximately 37,000 distinct CDR3 sequences, approximately 20% seen once. The sample comprised naive CD4+ T cells sorted from a lymph node. Subset here: naive CD4+ T cells, CD4+CD45RA+CD25-. The receptors stem from a female donor with breast cancer.

Concerning this clonotype itself: This may be a read error, as it is one base from a much larger clone. CDR3 bases: TGTGCTAGCAGCATGGACACGAGCACTGAAGCTTTCTTT. Translation gives CASSMDTSTEAFF. The gene calls are TRBV7-7 and TRBJ1-1, with a weak D call TRBD1 (5 bases). The CDR3 runs 13 residues. Germline-derived CDR1 and CDR2 are SSHAT and FNYEAQ (reference sequence). The full variable domain, with the rest looked up from reference TRBV7-7 and TRBJ1-1, is GAGVSQSPRYKVTKRGQDVTLRCDPISSHATLYWYQQALGQGPEFLTYFNYEAQPDKSGLPSDRFSAERPEGSISTLTIQRTEQRDSAMYRCASSMDTSTEAFFGQGTRLTVV.

This clonotype was observed a few times. This chain connects TRBV12-3 or TRBV12-4 to TRBJ2-3; 9 nucleotides line up with TRBD1. This CDR3 spans 16 amino acids. Trimming took 6 bases from V and 4 from J; bases not matched to a gene: 11. This chain's CDR3 is CASSTDRGIIADTQYF. CDR3 DNA: TGTGCCAGCAGCACGGACAGGGGCATTATCGCAGATACGCAGTATTTT.

The chain joins TRBV12-3 or TRBV12-4 to TRBJ2-1, with 12 bases identical to TRBD2. The CDR3 is 15 residues long. The junction had 6 bases not matched to a gene; V was cut back by 3 bases and J by 9 bases. The CDR3: CASSFGSSGRGEQFF. Here the CDR3 DNA reads TGTGCCAGCAGTTTTGGTTCTAGCGGGAGGGGTGAGCAGTTCTTC.

In this sample, this clonotype turned up many times. The rearrangement joins TRBV5-6 to TRBJ1-1; 9 nucleotides line up with TRBD1. Trimming cost V 7 bases and J 4 bases; bases outside gene matches: 8. The V gene's germline CDR1 is SGHDT and CDR2 YYEEEE. The length of the CDR3 is 14 residues. The CDR3 DNA is TGTGCCAGCCCGGGAGCGACAGGGGGCACTGAAGCTTTCTTT. It encodes CASPGATGGTEAFF.

In this sample, this clonotype turned up a few times. CDR3 coding DNA: TGTGCCAGCAGCCGCGACAATATGGGGGAGCAGTTCTTC. Its protein is CASSRDNMGEQFF. V and J are TRBV12-3 or TRBV12-4 and TRBJ2-1; D not resolved. The CDR3 totals 13 residues. V lost 6 bases, J lost 10 bases, and 16 bases lay in between.

This clonotype occurred many times. The chain links TRBV9 to TRBJ1-1; D remains unclear. CDR1 is SGDLS, CDR2 YYNGEE, per germline. V shed 5 bases and J shed 3 bases, with 11 bases lying between them. The CDR3 contains 13 residues. The CDR3 loop reads CASSTGPDTEAFF. CDR3 bases: TGTGCCAGCAGTACTGGGCCGGACACTGAAGCTTTCTTT.

The chain is built from TRBV7-9 and TRBJ1-1; 12 bases fit TRBD1. Germline V gene data show CDR1 as SEHNR and CDR2 as FQNEAQ (reference sequence). Trimming at V came to 6 bases and at J to 5 bases, leaving 7 bases not matched to a gene. This CDR3 has 15 residues. CDR3 DNA sequence: TGTGCCAGCAGTTCCGGGACAGGGGGCAATACTGAAGCTTTCTTT. This sequence encodes CASSSGTGGNTEAFF.

A note on this clonotype: The conserved final phenylalanine or tryptophan is absent from the CDR3, which likely points to a read error. This chain's CDR3 is CASSPRGTLANSPLHL. The CDR3 bases are TGTGCCAGCAGCCCAAGAGGAACCCTGGCTAATTCACCCCTCCACTTG. The rearrangement uses TRBV7-8 and TRBJ1-6; no clear D gene. CDR3 size: 16 residues. Germline V CDR1 and CDR2: SGHVS, FQNEAQ. Trimming removed 5 bases from V and 6 bases from J, with 17 bases in between.

As concerns this clonotype: This may come from a read error, since a much larger clone is one base off. The chain carries TRBV10-3 and TRBJ2-1, with 10 bases that match TRBD2. This CDR3 is 14 amino acids long. Per the germline V gene, CDR1 is ENHRY and CDR2 is SYGVKD. The CDR3 spells CAIGELAGNNEQFF. The CDR3 DNA sequence: TGTGCCATCGGTGAACTAGCGGGGAACAATGAGCAGTTCTTC.

This clonotype was found a few times. The V call is TRBV7-2, the J call TRBJ1-2, with 8 bases matching TRBD1. The germline gives CDR1 SGHTA, CDR2 FQGNSA. CDR3 length: 16 residues. The junction had 8 bases not matched to a gene; V was cut back by 0 bases and J by 5 bases. The CDR3 DNA is TGTGCCAGCAGCTTAGCGCTCAGGGGGCGGAGGTATGGCTACACCTTC. This codes for CASSLALRGRRYGYTF.

In this sample, this clonotype is medium-sized (0.01 to 0.1%). This chain connects TRBV20-1 to TRBJ1-2; possibly TRBD1 for D (5 bases). This CDR3 spans 11 amino acids. Trimming took off 6 bases at V and 4 bases at J, with 9 bases between the two ends. Per germline, CDR1 DFQATT and CDR2 SNEGSKA (reference sequence). CDR3 region: CSASGGYGYTF. CDR3 coding DNA: TGCAGTGCCTCCGGGGGCTATGGCTACACCTTC.

This clonotype was counted ten times or more. This chain uses TRBV4-1 with TRBJ1-1; D uncertain. Germline V gives CDR1 MGHRA, CDR2 YSYEKL. Between the trimmed V and J ends, which lost 1 base and 0 bases, there was a span of 9 bases. The CDR3 loop spans 15 amino acids. The CDR3 spells CASSQGIRMNTEAFF. The DNA of the CDR3 is TGCGCCAGCAGCCAAGGGATACGGATGAACACTGAAGCTTTCTTT.

On this clonotype itself: The CDR3 does not end in the conserved phenylalanine or tryptophan, so this is likely a read error. The rearrangement joins TRBV6-5 to TRBJ2-4; possibly TRBD1 or TRBD2 for D (5 bases each). The CDR3 sequence is 15 residues long. Trimming pared 6 bases from V and 0 bases from J, leaving 12 bases between. Looked up from germline, CDR1 is MNHEY and CDR2 is SVGAGI. The CDR3: CASRPLGGAKNIQYS. CDR3 bases: TGTGCCAGCAGGCCCCTTGGGGGAGCCAAAAACATTCAGTACTCC.

This clonotype showed up many times. The CDR3 spells CSVADRGAKNIQYF. CDR3 nucleotides: TGCAGCGTTGCGGACAGGGGAGCCAAAAACATTCAGTACTTC. The rearrangement joins TRBV29-1 to TRBJ2-4; the match to TRBD1 covers 9 bases. The CDR3 is 14 amino acids. From germline, CDR1 is SQVTM and CDR2 ANQGSEA. J gave up 0 bases and V 4 bases, and 1 base lay outside the gene matches. Full variable domain (missing parts from reference TRBV29-1 and TRBJ2-4): SAVISQKPSRDICQRGTSLTIQCQVDSQVTMMFWYRQQPGQSLTLIATANQGSEATYESGFVIDKFPISRPNLTFSTLTVSNMSPEDSSIYLCSVADRGAKNIQYFGAGTRLSVL.

This clonotype was seen ten or more times. This rearrangement joins TRBV5-1 to TRBJ2-1, with 8 positions matching TRBD1. This CDR3 has 15 residues. J gave up 7 bases and V 4 bases, and 10 bases lay outside the gene matches. CDR1 SGHRS and CDR2 YFSETQ come from the germline V gene. CDR3 sequence (DNA): TGCGCCAGCAGCCAGGACAGGGAGATTGGAAATGAGCAGTTCTTC. This gives the protein CASSQDREIGNEQFF.

V and J are TRBV7-2 and TRBJ2-6, with a possible D match to TRBD1 (6 bases). Trimming removed 1 base from V and 2 bases from J, with 9 bases in between. The length of the CDR3 is 16 residues. Germline CDR1 and CDR2: SGHTA and FQGNSA. CDR3 protein: CASSLVQGAGANVLTF. CDR3 nucleotides: TGTGCCAGCAGCTTAGTACAGGGAGCTGGGGCCAACGTCCTGACTTTC.

With respect to this clonotype: A much more abundant neighbour one base away suggests this may be a read error. This chain links TRBV9 with TRBJ1-5, with D maybe TRBD1 (5 bases). CDR3 length: 18 amino acids. The germline V gene encodes CDR1 SGDLS and CDR2 YYNGEE. CDR3 in amino acids: CAGSPTPGVGGSNQPQHF. CDR3 nucleotides: TGTGCCGGCAGCCCAACCCCGGGGGTAGGTGGAAGCAATCAGCCCCAGCATTTT.

This clonotype was recorded at least ten times. This rearrangement joins TRBV12-3 or TRBV12-4 to TRBJ1-5, with unresolved D. The CDR3 covers 14 residues. Trimming took off 4 bases at V and 4 bases at J, with 11 bases between the two ends. The CDR3 protein is CASSSRTGNQPQHF. CDR3 sequence (DNA): TGTGCCAGCAGTTCTCGGACGGGTAATCAGCCCCAGCATTTT.

This clonotype was counted a few times. The chain employs TRBV7-2 and TRBJ1-5; 9 nucleotides agree with TRBD1. CDR3 length equals 15 residues. V lost 2 bases to trimming and J lost 7 bases; unmatched junction nucleotides: 6. The germline V gene encodes CDR1 SGHTA and CDR2 FQGNSA. CDR3 nucleotides: TGTGCCAGCAGCTTAAGGATGACAGGGGGACAGCCCCAGCATTTT. Its translation is CASSLRMTGGQPQHF.

Details on this clonotype: Its ends do not fully match the called genes, so a read error is possible. V is TRBV20-1 and J is TRBJ1-1; D gene unclear. Per the germline V gene, CDR1 is DFQATT and CDR2 is SNEGSKA (reference sequence). This CDR3 comprises 14 residues. This chain's CDR3 is CSSRVTERKGWAFF. Written as DNA, the CDR3 is TGCAGTTCTAGAGTTACGGAAAGAAAGGGTTGGGCTTTCTTT.

On this clonotype: This may come from a read error, since a much larger clone is one base off. CDR3 sequence reads: CSVRLVSYEQYF. The CDR3 DNA follows: TGCAGCGTAAGATTGGTGAGCTACGAGCAGTACTTC. This chain uses TRBV29-1 with TRBJ2-7; D is ambiguous. CDR1 is SQVTM, CDR2 ANQGSEA, per germline. The CDR3 is 12 amino acids. Trimming took 6 bases from V and 3 from J, leaving 12 bases between them.

Only one count was recorded for this clonotype. This sequence may be a read error, since a much larger clone differs from it by one base. This chain connects TRBV5-1 to TRBJ2-2, with 11 nucleotides matching TRBD1. Germline V gene sequence: CDR1 SGHRS, CDR2 YFSETQ. The CDR3 consists of 16 residues. CDR3 in DNA: TGCGCCAGCAGCTTGGAACCGGGACAGGGGGTCGGGGAGCCGTTTTTT. This sequence encodes CASSLEPGQGVGEPFF. Based on the CDR3 plus reference TRBV5-1 and TRBJ2-2, the full variable domain is KAGVTQTPRYLIKTRGQQVTLSCSPISGHRSVSWYQQTPGQGLQFLFEYFSETQRNKGNFPGRFSGRQFSNSRSEMNVSTLELGDSALYLCASSLEPGQGVGEPFFGEGSRLTVL.

The J gene is TRBJ1-1, the V gene TRBV7-2; D uncertain. Germline CDR1 SGHTA, CDR2 FQGNSA. The V end lost 1 base, the J end lost 12 bases, and 15 bases lay between the germline ends. This CDR3 spans 13 amino acids. CDR3 sequence (DNA): TGTGCCAGCAGCTTAGGACACTTACCCGGGCCTTTCTTT. This translates into CASSLGHLPGPFF.

The chain has TRBV3-1 and TRBJ1-2; possibly TRBD1 for D (6 bases). CDR1 and CDR2 from the germline V gene are LGHDT and YNNKEL (reference sequence). This CDR3 spans 14 amino acids. V lost 1 base and J 3 bases, leaving 9 bases between the germline ends. The CDR3 DNA reads TGTGCCAGCAGCCAAGTTCCAGGGGACTATGGCTACACCTTC. Translated: CASSQVPGDYGYTF.

Turning to this clonotype: One end of the junction varies from germline; a read error may be responsible. The chain links TRBV9 to TRBJ1-2; D ambiguous. CDR3 length: 13 residues. Looked up from germline, CDR1 is SGDLS and CDR2 is YYNGEE. CDR3 DNA: TGTGCCAGCAGCGCATACGATTCAGGAGGCTACGCCTTC. Translation: CASSAYDSGGYAF. Based on the CDR3 plus reference TRBV9 and TRBJ1-2, the full variable domain is DSGVTQTPKHLITATGQRVTLRCSPRSGDLSVYWYQQSLDQGLQFLIQYYNGEERAKGNILERFSAQQFPDLHSELNLSSLELGDSALYFCASSAYDSGGYAFGSGTRLTVV.

This clonotype was detected many times. This chain uses TRBV5-1 with TRBJ1-5; D uncertain. The CDR3 spans 14 residues. Germline lookup yields CDR1 SGHRS and CDR2 YFSETQ. V was cut by 0 bases and J by 1 base, with 5 bases left in between. The CDR3 region is CASSLGGSNQPQHF. For the CDR3, the DNA is TGCGCCAGCAGCTTGGGAGGGAGCAATCAGCCCCAGCATTTT.

The chain employs TRBV5-1 and TRBJ2-1, with 13 bases that match TRBD2. The CDR3 is 18 amino acids. The V and J ends lost 6 bases and 1 base, in that order; junction bases with no gene match: 10. The germline V gene has CDR1 SGHRS and CDR2 YFSETQ. CDR3 protein: CASTAGTSGISSYNEQFF. The CDR3 nucleotides read TGCGCCAGCACCGCCGGGACTAGCGGGATAAGTTCCTACAATGAGCAGTTCTTC. Looking up the rest from reference TRBV5-1 and TRBJ2-1 gives the full variable domain: KAGVTQTPRYLIKTRGQQVTLSCSPISGHRSVSWYQQTPGQGLQFLFEYFSETQRNKGNFPGRFSGRQFSNSRSEMNVSTLELGDSALYLCASTAGTSGISSYNEQFFGPGTRLTVL.